The 22 T cell receptor beta chains below all came from one sample that was sequenced in a study of shared clonotypes between healthy human individuals. Profiling relied on immunoSEQ multiplex PCR, and the TCRdb table lists in-frame clones only, not all of them. This sample carries 2 million to 2.5 million clones, about 92% of them seen once, and the ten largest clones take 0.3% to 0.4%. The sample consisted of naive CD4+ T cells from PBMCs. Subset indicated: CD45RA+ positively selected. Every receptor here comes from a man younger than 30 in good health. Some clones in this sample may be carry-over from other donors' samples.

V is TRBV7-2 and J is TRBJ2-2, with D perhaps TRBD1 or TRBD2 (5 bases each). This CDR3 is built from 17 residues. V was clipped by 3 bases and J by 7 bases, with 21 bases between them. The germline gives CDR1 SGHTA, CDR2 FQGNSA. The CDR3: CASSFEFPGRRNGELFF. CDR3 nucleotide sequence: TGTGCCAGCAGCTTCGAATTCCCGGGGCGCCGGAACGGGGAGCTGTTTTTT.

DNA for the CDR3: TGCAGCGTTGATATAGCCCACAATGAGCAGTTCTTC. Amino acid sequence: CSVDIAHNEQFF. This sequence joins TRBV29-1 and TRBJ2-1; D call uncertain. The CDR3 totals 12 residues. CDR1 SQVTM and CDR2 ANQGSEA come from the germline V gene. Between the trimmed V and J ends, which lost 3 bases and 5 bases, there was a span of 8 bases.

The chain is built from TRBV6-4 and TRBJ2-3; D might be TRBD2 (6 bases). CDR1 is MRHNA, CDR2 SNTAGT, per germline. CDR3 size: 12 residues. Trimming took off 4 bases at V and 6 bases at J, with 8 bases between the two ends. The CDR3, as DNA: TGTGCCAGCAGTGCGGAGGGGGATACGCAGTATTTT. This gives the protein CASSAEGDTQYF.

This chain links TRBV7-9 with TRBJ1-5, with D perhaps TRBD1 (6 bases). The CDR3 is made up of 17 amino acids. Looked up from germline, CDR1 is SEHNR and CDR2 is FQNEAQ (reference sequence). The V and J ends lost 1 base and 1 base respectively, with 14 bases between them. CDR3 amino acids: CASSLGVGGPSNQPQHF. CDR3 nucleotide sequence: TGTGCCAGCAGCTTAGGGGTGGGGGGCCCAAGCAATCAGCCCCAGCATTTT. The full variable domain, completed using reference TRBV7-9 and TRBJ1-5, is DTGVSQNPRHKITKRGQNVTFRCDPISEHNRLYWYRQTLGQGPEFLTYFQNEAQLEKSRLLSDRFSAERPKGSFSTLEIQRTEQGDSAMYLCASSLGVGGPSNQPQHFGDGTRLSIL.

This chain links TRBV7-3 with TRBJ2-5; D is uncertain. The CDR3 is made up of 13 amino acids. Germline V gives CDR1 SGHTA, CDR2 FQGTGA. V was pared by 1 base and J by 2 bases, with 5 bases between. The CDR3 DNA is TGTGCCAGCAGCTTAATAGAACAAGAGACCCAGTACTTC. Its translation: CASSLIEQETQYF.

The chain combines TRBV7-8 with TRBJ1-3; D ambiguous. V shed 5 bases and J shed 4 bases, with 6 bases lying between them. CDR1 and CDR2 from the germline V gene are SGHVS and FQNEAQ. The CDR3 spans 12 residues. In nucleotides, the CDR3 is TGTGCCAGCAGCGCCATCGGAAACACCATATATTTT. Amino acid sequence: CASSAIGNTIYF. Full variable domain (missing parts from reference TRBV7-8 and TRBJ1-3): GAGVSQSPRYKVAKRGQDVALRCDPISGHVSLFWYQQALGQGPEFLTYFQNEAQLDKSGLPSDRFFAERPEGSVSTLKIQRTQQEDSAVYLCASSAIGNTIYFGEGSWLTVV.

The chain links TRBV27 to TRBJ2-7; no clear D gene. The CDR3 length is 11 residues. Germline assignment: CDR1 MNHEY and CDR2 SMNVEV (reference sequence). Trimming pared 8 bases from V and 2 bases from J, leaving 7 bases between. The CDR3 loop reads CASYYPYEQYF. As DNA, the CDR3 is TGTGCCAGCTACTACCCCTACGAGCAGTACTTC.

V usage is TRBV5-1 and J usage is TRBJ2-7, with D possibly matching TRBD1 (6 bases). V was shortened by 0 bases and J by 4 bases, with 17 bases between the two germline ends. The CDR3 extends over 16 amino acids. The germline CDR1 and CDR2 sequences are SGHRS and YFSETQ. Written as DNA, the CDR3 is TGCGCCAGCAGCTTGGTTGGGGCAGGGGCGGATTACGAGCAGTACTTC. Residues: CASSLVGAGADYEQYF.

V usage is TRBV11-2 and J usage is TRBJ2-2; 7 nucleotides line up with TRBD1. The CDR3 totals 16 residues. J lost 3 bases, V lost 5 bases, and 9 bases had no gene match. Germline CDR1 and CDR2: SGHAT and FQNNGV. This chain's CDR3 is CASSAARGSYTGELFF. For the CDR3, the DNA is TGTGCCAGCAGCGCCGCCAGGGGGTCTTACACCGGGGAGCTGTTTTTT.

V usage is TRBV21-1 and J usage is TRBJ1-2; no check of the table's D call, TRBD1, against the DNA was made. TRBV21-1 is a listed pseudogene. The length of the CDR3 is 14 residues. CDR3 nucleotide sequence: TGTGCCAGCAGCAATTACAGGGGTGACTATGGCTACACCTTC. Protein: CASSNYRGDYGYTF.

About this clone itself: Other DNA sequences within the sample encode an identical CDR3. This chain joins TRBV28 and TRBJ2-7, with 10 bases identical to TRBD2. J gave up 3 bases and V 6 bases, and 5 bases lay outside the gene matches. From germline, CDR1 is MDHEN and CDR2 SYDVKM. The CDR3 is made up of 14 amino acids. CDR3 in amino acids: CASSPSGSLYEQYF. Here the CDR3 DNA reads TGTGCCAGCAGCCCTAGCGGGAGTCTCTACGAGCAGTACTTC.

Worth noting for this clone: Other DNA sequences in the sample encode the same CDR3. V and J are TRBV7-9 and TRBJ1-4; weak D call: TRBD1 (5 bases). Trimming shortened V by 3 bases and J by 4 bases, and 9 bases separated the two germline ends. This CDR3 region has 14 residues. Germline V gene lookup returns CDR1 SEHNR and CDR2 FQNEAQ (reference sequence). CDR3 sequence: CASSLGRINEKLFF. CDR3 nucleotide sequence: TGTGCCAGCAGCTTGGGACGGATTAATGAAAAACTGTTTTTT.

The V gene is TRBV2, the J gene TRBJ1-2; 10 bases line up with TRBD1. This CDR3 contains 13 residues. V lost 9 bases and J lost 3; bases outside the gene matches: 4. Per the germline V gene, CDR1 is SNHLY and CDR2 is FYNNEI. DNA of the CDR3: TGTGCCAGGAGGACAGGGGGTCACTATGGCTACACCTTC. This encodes CARRTGGHYGYTF. Filled out from reference TRBV2 and TRBJ1-2, the complete variable domain reads EPEVTQTPSHQVTQMGQEVILRCVPISNHLYFYWYRQILGQKVEFLVSFYNNEISEKSEIFDDQFSVERPDGSNFTLKIRSTKLEDSAMYFCARRTGGHYGYTFGSGTRLTVV.

This chain connects TRBV6-5 to TRBJ2-2; possible D gene TRBD1, 5 bases. The germline V gene encodes CDR1 MNHEY and CDR2 SVGAGI. The CDR3 spans 14 residues. With 6 bases removed from V and 6 bases from J, the gap between germline ends came to 14 bases. The CDR3 nucleotides read TGTGCCAGCAGGATCCAGGGAAATTCCGGGGAGCTGTTTTTT. This translates into CASRIQGNSGELFF.

Turning to this clone: Different DNA sequences within this sample yield the same CDR3. This chain joins TRBV7-2 and TRBJ2-7; D unresolved. With 2 bases removed from V and 1 base from J, the gap between germline ends came to 6 bases. This CDR3 has 13 amino acids. Germline V gene data show CDR1 as SGHTA and CDR2 as FQGNSA. The CDR3 bases are TGTGCCAGCAGCTTACGCGGATCCTACGAGCAGTACTTC. Its protein is CASSLRGSYEQYF.

This clone occurred once. The gene calls are TRBV13 and TRBJ1-4; no firm D call. Per germline, CDR1 PRHDT and CDR2 FYEKMQ (reference sequence). The V end lost 5 bases, the J end lost 3 bases, and 13 bases lay between the germline ends. CDR3 length: 15 residues. This chain's CDR3 is CASSRGGVANEKLFF. In nucleotides, the CDR3 is TGTGCCAGCAGCCGGGGTGGGGTGGCTAATGAAAAACTGTTTTTT.

Remarks on this clone: Within the sample, other DNA sequences also encode this same CDR3. The J gene is TRBJ1-5, the V gene TRBV11-2; D unclear. CDR1 is SGHAT and CDR2 is FQNNGV in the germline V gene. The CDR3 extends over 14 amino acids. Deletions cut 5 bases from V and 4 bases from J, with 12 bases between. The CDR3 bases are TGTGCCAGCAGCCTTGACGGCTCAAATCAGCCCCAGCATTTT. It yields the protein CASSLDGSNQPQHF.

The CDR3 loop is CASSTTGTGANVLTF. CDR3 nucleotides: TGTGCCAGTAGCACGACAGGGACTGGGGCCAACGTCCTGACTTTC. The chain joins TRBV19 to TRBJ2-6; the match to TRBD1 covers 7 bases. Trimming at V came to 6 bases and at J to 2 bases, leaving 4 bases not matched to a gene. Per germline, CDR1 LNHDA and CDR2 SQIVND (reference sequence). This CDR3 spans 15 amino acids. The whole variable domain, filled in from reference TRBV19 and TRBJ2-6, reads DGGITQSPKYLFRKEGQNVTLSCEQNLNHDAMYWYRQDPGQGLRLIYYSQIVNDFQKGDIAEGYSVSREKKESFPLTVTSAQKNPTAFYLCASSTTGTGANVLTFGAGSRLTVL.

This clone was recorded only once. The chain links TRBV7-2 to TRBJ1-1, with D uncertain. V lost 1 base and J 1 base, leaving 7 bases between the germline ends. CDR1 and CDR2 (germline): SGHTA, FQGNSA. The CDR3 has 14 residues. The CDR3, as DNA: TGTGCCAGCAGCTTAGTTATTAAGAACACTGAAGCTTTCTTT. Residues: CASSLVIKNTEAFF.

V gene TRBV5-1 combines with J gene TRBJ2-5; maybe TRBD2 (5 bases). Germline loops: CDR1 SGHRS, CDR2 YFSETQ. Trimming shortened V by 0 bases and J by 2 bases, and 14 bases separated the two germline ends. The CDR3 runs to 16 residues. CDR3 bases: TGCGCCAGCAGCTTGGCCACGGACTTTATACAAGAGACCCAGTACTTC. Its translation: CASSLATDFIQETQYF.

As concerns this clone: The same CDR3 can be traced to other DNA sequences in this sample. The gene calls are TRBV5-4 and TRBJ2-5; maybe TRBD2 (6 bases). Germline CDR1 and CDR2: SGHNT and YYREEE (reference sequence). The CDR3 runs 13 residues. With 4 bases removed from V and 1 base from J, the gap between germline ends came to 8 bases. The CDR3 is CASSGGIQETQYF. In DNA form, the CDR3 reads TGTGCCAGCAGCGGGGGGATCCAAGAGACCCAGTACTTC.

The V and J genes are TRBV9 and TRBJ2-2; tentative D call: TRBD1 (6 bases). V lost 4 bases and J lost 1, with 14 bases in between. The germline V gene has CDR1 SGDLS and CDR2 YYNGEE. The CDR3 consists of 16 residues. DNA for the CDR3: TGTGCCAGCAGCCCAAGACAGGTACTGAACACCGGGGAGCTGTTTTTT. As protein: CASSPRQVLNTGELFF.